This record concerns one T cell receptor (beta chain) sequence. Its antigen remains unknown. Profiled with immunoSEQ multiplex PCR; TCRdb holds only in-frame clones, not every one. The sample includes 100,000 or so clones, 80% to 90% of them seen just once. This sample was taken from a study of T cell responses to AZD1222 COVID-19 vaccine. Pooled in the analysis were second doses at about 4 or about 12 weeks. Findings of the study overall: Rises in breadth and depth of Spike-specific TCRs came after two AZD1222 doses. In a largely white British group with more females than males, clonal diversity was possibly underestimated.

Germline V lookup: CDR1 MNHEY, CDR2 SVGAGI. The CDR3 loop spans 14 amino acids. V shed 9 bases and J 0 bases; nucleotides not matched to a gene: 5. The sample was peripheral blood, taken 28 days after the second AZD1222 dose. The rearrangement joins TRBV6-5 to TRBJ2-4; 7 positions agree with TRBD1. This clonotype originated in an adult who received the AZD1222 COVID-19 vaccine. CDR3 in DNA: TGTGCCAGTCGGACAGGTCTAGCCAAAAACATTCAGTACTTC. It specifies CASRTGLAKNIQYF.